One sample yielded the 24 T cell receptor beta chains listed below, sequenced in a study of Ad26.COV2.S vaccination and SARS-CoV-2 variants. TCRdb's table, derived via immunoSEQ multiplex PCR, lists solely in-frame clones and lacks some. The data show roughly 180,000 clones, with 87% seen just once and 5% to 7% held by the top ten. This specimen consisted of peripheral blood, obtained after recovery from COVID-19. These TCRs come from a human donor who had recovered from COVID-19.

The rearrangement joins TRBV7-3 to TRBJ2-7; 9 nucleotides match TRBD2. Germline CDR1 reads SGHTA; CDR2 reads FQGTGA. CDR3 length: 13 residues. Trimming removed 8 bases from V and 6 bases from J; junction bases left unmatched: 8. CDR3 loop: CASHSGRGREQYF. The CDR3 DNA reads as TGTGCCAGCCATAGCGGGAGAGGGCGCGAGCAGTACTTC.

The chain has TRBV7-9 and TRBJ1-4; 7 bases fit TRBD1. The CDR3 has 14 residues. The germline CDR1 and CDR2 sequences are SEHNR and FQNEAQ (reference sequence). J gave up 6 bases and V 5 bases, and 6 bases lay outside the gene matches. CDR3 nucleotides: TGTGCCAGCAGCCTAGGGACAGCTTATGAAAAACTGTTTTTT. Translation gives CASSLGTAYEKLFF.

J is TRBJ2-1 and V is TRBV5-1; 9 positions agree with TRBD1. The CDR3 loop spans 13 amino acids. Per germline, CDR1 SGHRS and CDR2 YFSETQ. V dropped 5 bases and J dropped 7; count of bases not matched to a gene: 4. Written as DNA, the CDR3 is TGCGCCAGCAGAATGGGGACAGGGAATGAGCAGTTCTTC. Its protein is CASRMGTGNEQFF.

The gene calls are TRBV5-1 and TRBJ2-7; 8 bases are a match to TRBD1. Germline trimming cut 4 bases from V and 2 bases from J; bases unmatched to any gene: 8. The CDR3 sequence is 15 residues long. In germline, CDR1 is SGHRS, CDR2 YFSETQ. The CDR3 region has the DNA TGCGCCAGCAGCAGTGGACAGGGACCACCCTACGAGCAGTACTTC. Residues: CASSSGQGPPYEQYF. Full variable domain (rest looked up from reference TRBV5-1 and TRBJ2-7): KAGVTQTPRYLIKTRGQQVTLSCSPISGHRSVSWYQQTPGQGLQFLFEYFSETQRNKGNFPGRFSGRQFSNSRSEMNVSTLELGDSALYLCASSSGQGPPYEQYFGPGTRLTVT.

The rearrangement uses TRBV9 and TRBJ1-3; maybe TRBD1 (6 bases). Per the germline V gene, CDR1 is SGDLS and CDR2 is YYNGEE. Trimming left V 4 bases short and J 3 bases short, with 26 bases between. The length of the CDR3 is 19 residues. The CDR3 here is CASSSPGRVGGRGGNTIYF. The DNA of the CDR3 is TGTGCCAGCAGCTCCCCCGGACGTGTAGGGGGGAGAGGTGGAAACACCATATATTTT.

This clone occurred a few times. The chain couples TRBV4-1 to TRBJ1-2; D not resolved. The V gene lost 0 bases and the J gene lost 3 bases, with 14 bases spanning the gap. The CDR3 consists of 16 residues. Germline CDR1 is MGHRA and CDR2 is YSYEKL. The CDR3 is CASSQDLSTPDYGYTF. The CDR3 DNA sequence: TGCGCCAGCAGCCAAGATCTGAGCACTCCCGACTATGGCTACACCTTC.

This sequence joins TRBV9 and TRBJ2-1, with 8 bases identical to TRBD2. The ends lost 3 bases at V and 0 bases at J; junction bases unmatched: 5. Germline CDR1 SGDLS, CDR2 YYNGEE. CDR3 length equals 16 residues. The CDR3: CASSATGGSSYNEQFF. CDR3 nucleotides: TGTGCCAGCAGCGCGACGGGGGGGAGCTCCTACAATGAGCAGTTCTTC.

J is TRBJ2-5 and V is TRBV4-1; D is unclear. The germline V and J ends were trimmed by 1 base and 4 bases, with 4 bases remaining between them. Looked up from germline, CDR1 is MGHRA and CDR2 is YSYEKL. The CDR3 has 12 residues. CDR3 sequence reads: CASSQGGETQYF. CDR3 DNA: TGCGCCAGCAGCCAAGGGGGAGAGACCCAGTACTTC.

The CDR3 DNA reads TGTGCCAGCAGCGTAGGGGGGAGGGCCTCCAATGAGCAGTTCTTC. It encodes CASSVGGRASNEQFF. The gene calls are TRBV9 and TRBJ2-1, with 7 bases that match TRBD2. CDR1 SGDLS and CDR2 YYNGEE come from the germline V gene. V gave up 0 bases and J gave up 6 bases; unmatched junction bases: 6. CDR3 size: 15 residues.

This chain uses TRBV29-1 with TRBJ2-1; 9 positions match TRBD2. The CDR3 covers 17 residues. CDR1 is SQVTM and CDR2 is ANQGSEA in the germline V gene. Unmatched junction bases numbered 15, after V lost 4 bases and J lost 5 bases. CDR3 DNA sequence: TGCAGCGTTGGGGGTAGCGGGAGCCTACCCTTGGACAATGAGCAGTTCTTC. It translates to CSVGGSGSLPLDNEQFF.

The chain is built from TRBV6-5 and TRBJ2-7; D gene unclear. The CDR3 consists of 12 residues. Per the germline V gene, CDR1 is MNHEY and CDR2 is SVGAGI. The ends were cut back, 7 bases at V and 3 bases at J, with 10 bases in the middle. CDR3 loop: CASTQTYYEQYF. CDR3 nucleotide sequence: TGTGCCAGCACTCAAACCTACTACGAGCAGTACTTC.

The rearrangement links TRBV6-5 to TRBJ1-2; unclear D gene. Germline V gives CDR1 MNHEY, CDR2 SVGAGI. The CDR3 has 12 amino acids. V lost 7 bases to trimming and J lost 2 bases, with 8 bases between them. For the CDR3, the DNA is TGTGCCAGCATCGACACAAACTATGGCTACACCTTC. Encoded protein: CASIDTNYGYTF.

The chain joins TRBV27 to TRBJ1-1; D possibly corresponds to TRBD1 (5 bases). The CDR3 runs to 13 residues. The V end lost 4 bases, the J end lost 3 bases, and 9 bases lay between the germline ends. Germline assignment: CDR1 MNHEY and CDR2 SMNVEV (reference sequence). The chain's CDR3 is CASSSTVYTEAFF. Here the CDR3 DNA reads TGTGCCAGCAGTTCGACAGTTTACACTGAAGCTTTCTTT.

The chain joins TRBV24-1 to TRBJ2-3, with D possibly being TRBD2 (6 bases). The CDR3 is 14 amino acids. CDR1 and CDR2 (germline): KGHDR, SFDVKD. V shed 7 bases and J shed 2 bases, with 12 bases lying between them. CDR3: CATSGTRPTDTQYF. The DNA for the CDR3 is TGTGCCACCAGCGGGACTCGCCCCACAGATACGCAGTATTTT.

This chain joins TRBV5-4 and TRBJ2-1, with 14 bases aligning to TRBD2. There are 16 residues in the CDR3. Losses at the gene ends were 4 bases for V and 8 bases for J; bases not matched to a gene: 8. Germline-derived CDR1 and CDR2 are SGHNT and YYREEE (reference sequence). This CDR3 is CASSQGTSGSSDEQFF. CDR3 DNA sequence: TGTGCCAGCAGCCAGGGGACTAGCGGGAGTTCCGATGAGCAGTTCTTC.

This clone was counted once. The chain joins TRBV28 to TRBJ1-2, with D possibly being TRBD1 (6 bases). Germline V gene sequence: CDR1 MDHEN, CDR2 SYDVKM. This CDR3 contains 13 residues. The V and J ends lost 5 bases and 2 bases respectively, with 9 bases between them. The CDR3 spells CASSLQGNYGYTF. CDR3 coding DNA: TGTGCCAGCAGTCTACAGGGAAACTATGGCTACACCTTC.

The gene calls are TRBV7-6 and TRBJ2-2; D gene uncertain. Germline V lookup: CDR1 SGHVS, CDR2 FNYEAQ. The V end was cut by 5 bases, the J end by 0 bases, with 13 bases between. This CDR3 has 16 amino acids. The CDR3 coding sequence is TGTGCCAGCAGCCTCTCTTCGGCCGCGAACACCGGGGAGCTGTTTTTT. Amino acid sequence: CASSLSSAANTGELFF.

This chain connects TRBV3-1 (or the pseudogene TRBV3-2) to TRBJ2-7, with D unclear. Per the germline V gene, CDR1 is LGHDT and CDR2 is YNNKEL (reference sequence). The V end lost 0 bases, the J end lost 0 bases, and 9 bases lay between the germline ends. The CDR3 is made up of 15 amino acids. This chain's CDR3 is CASSQDIRVSYEQYF. CDR3 bases: TGTGCCAGCAGCCAAGATATAAGGGTCTCCTACGAGCAGTACTTC.

V is TRBV30 and J is TRBJ1-6; D is unclear. The CDR3 has 12 amino acids. V lost 2 bases to trimming and J lost 10 bases, with 9 bases between them. In germline, CDR1 is GTSNPN, CDR2 SVGIG (reference sequence). CDR3 amino acids: CAWSLNYSPLHF. In DNA form, the CDR3 reads TGTGCCTGGAGTTTGAACTACTCACCCCTCCACTTT.

The genes are TRBV27 and TRBJ2-7; 12 bases agree with TRBD1. V shed 6 bases and J 7 bases; nucleotides not matched to a gene: 7. CDR3 length: 14 residues. CDR1 is MNHEY and CDR2 is SMNVEV in the germline V gene (reference sequence). DNA of the CDR3: TGTGCCAGCAGCCTAGGGACAGGGGGCCGAGAGCAGTACTTC. Its translation: CASSLGTGGREQYF.

The chain joins TRBV12-3 or TRBV12-4 to TRBJ1-5; D remains unclear. Trimming pared 3 bases from V and 2 bases from J, leaving 5 bases between. CDR3 length equals 13 residues. The CDR3 protein is CASSFRRNQPQHF. The CDR3 DNA sequence: TGTGCCAGCAGTTTTCGCCGCAATCAGCCCCAGCATTTT.

The gene calls are TRBV29-1 and TRBJ2-7, with 12 bases identical to TRBD2. The CDR3 has 16 amino acids. CDR1 SQVTM and CDR2 ANQGSEA come from the germline V gene. Losses at the gene ends were 4 bases for V and 2 bases for J; bases not matched to a gene: 9. The DNA for the CDR3 is TGCAGCGTTGTGAGACTAGCGGGAGTAGGGGCCTACGAGCAGTACTTC. Protein: CSVVRLAGVGAYEQYF.

V usage is TRBV15 and J usage is TRBJ2-3; D is ambiguous. Germline CDR1 is LNHNV and CDR2 is YYDKDF (reference sequence). Trimming cost V 5 bases and J 3 bases, with 12 bases left between them. The CDR3 is made up of 14 amino acids. The DNA for the CDR3 is TGTGCCACCAGCCGCGGCAGTTCAACAGATACGCAGTATTTT. Its protein product is CATSRGSSTDTQYF.

V usage is TRBV3-1 (or the pseudogene TRBV3-2) and J usage is TRBJ2-5, with 8 bases fitting TRBD1. This CDR3 is built from 16 residues. Germline CDR1 reads LGHDT; CDR2 reads YNNKEL (reference sequence). V gave up 4 bases and J gave up 5 bases; unmatched junction bases: 12. CDR3 sequence: CASSPGGQGPGETQYF. The CDR3 region has the DNA TGTGCCAGCAGCCCCGGAGGACAGGGTCCGGGGGAGACCCAGTACTTC.